The rows below give T cell receptor beta chains drawn from one sample of a study of T cell responses to AZD1222 COVID-19 vaccine. The repertoire was sequenced with immunoSEQ multiplex PCR; TCRdb's copy has only in-frame clones and lacks some. Here the sample spans fewer than 300,000 clones, approximately 95% being singletons. The specimen was peripheral blood, collected on day 0 of AZD1222 vaccination. These receptors were collected from an adult in good health. CDR3s include the opening cysteine and the closing phenylalanine or tryptophan. The D gene is left open where the match is weak. The listing skips clone size in some rows; elsewhere it reads once, few, many or a size class.

cdr3_length clone_size d_call j_call v_call cdr3_nt cdr3_aa
15 once TRBD2 TRBJ2-7 TRBV29-1 TGCAGCGTTGAAGAGGGCCTAGCGGGGGTCTACGAGCAGTACTTC CSVEEGLAGVYEQYF
14 NA TRBD2 TRBJ2-7 TRBV13 TGTGCCAGCAGCTCTAGCGGGACTACCTACGAGCAGTACTTC CASSSSGTTYEQYF
13 once TRBD1 TRBJ2-7 TRBV28 TGTGCCAGCAGCCCGGGACAGACCTACGAGCAGTACTTC CASSPGQTYEQYF
13 NA NA TRBJ1-4 TRBV12-3/TRBV12-4 TGTGCCAGCACTGATGCAACTAATGAAAAACTGTTTTTT CASTDATNEKLFF
14 once TRBD1 TRBJ2-7 TRBV4-2 TGTGCCAGCAGCCAAGTAGGAACAGGGGTCGAGCAGTACTTC CASSQVGTGVEQYF
14 NA NA TRBJ2-1 TRBV2 TGTGCCAGCAGTGCGGACCCTTCCTACAATGAGCAGTTCTTC CASSADPSYNEQFF
15 NA TRBD1 TRBJ1-1 TRBV4-2 TGTGCCAGCAGCCAAATAGACAGGGGGAACACTGAAGCTTTCTTT CASSQIDRGNTEAFF
16 NA TRBD2 TRBJ2-3 TRBV24-1 TGTGCCACCAGTTCTGCCCTAGCGGGGGGGACAGATACGCAGTATTTT CATSSALAGGTDTQYF
12 NA NA TRBJ1-4 TRBV20-1 TGCAGTGCTAGTGGGGCCCGTGAAAAACTGTTTTTT CSASGAREKLFF
13 NA NA TRBJ1-1 TRBV29-1 TGCAGCGTTGGGGGCACCGTGAACACTGAAGCTTTCTTT CSVGGTVNTEAFF
13 NA TRBD1 TRBJ1-1 TRBV15 TGTGCCACCAGCCACAGGGGTCGCACTGAAGCTTTCTTT CATSHRGRTEAFF
11 NA NA TRBJ1-5 TRBV20-1 TGCAGTGCTAGATCTGGACAGCCCCAGCATTTT CSARSGQPQHF
16 NA TRBD2 TRBJ2-3 TRBV19 TGTGCCAGTAGACTTAGGTGGACTAGCGGGGTGGATACGCAGTATTTT CASRLRWTSGVDTQYF
13 NA NA TRBJ1-1 TRBV28 TGTGCCAGCAGTTTGGGCGTGAACACTGAAGCTTTCTTT CASSLGVNTEAFF
14 NA NA TRBJ2-2 TRBV5-5 TGTGCCAGCAGCCTTGCGGGCCAAACCGGGGAGCTGTTTTTT CASSLAGQTGELFF
12 NA NA TRBJ1-2 TRBV29-1 TGCAGCTCACGAGGGGGGTCCTATGGCTACACCTTC CSSRGGSYGYTF
13 NA NA TRBJ1-1 TRBV11-2 TGTGCCAGCAGCTTAGAGGGGCTGGGGGCGGCTTTCTTT CASSLEGLGAAFF
15 NA TRBD1 TRBJ1-2 TRBV5-1 TGCGCCAGCAGCCAACAGGGGATAGCTAACTATGGCTACACCTTC CASSQQGIANYGYTF
14 NA TRBD1 TRBJ2-5 TRBV7-9 TGTGCCAGCAGTACCGGGACAGGGGGTGAGACCCAGTACTTC CASSTGTGGETQYF
16 NA NA TRBJ1-1 TRBV6-5 TGTGCCAGCAGTTATAAATGGGCTGCGGATAACACTGAAGCTTTCTTT CASSYKWAADNTEAFF
16 NA NA TRBJ1-3 TRBV7-9 TGTGCCAGCAGCCCCAGAGGTCTGAGCTCTGGAAACACCATATATTTT CASSPRGLSSGNTIYF
14 NA TRBD1 TRBJ2-2 TRBV28 TGTGCCAGCAGCCTACAGGGGGGTGGCGGGGAGCTGTTTTTT CASSLQGGGGELFF
15 once TRBD2 TRBJ2-3 TRBV7-3 TGTGCCAGCAGCTTTAGCGGGGGGTACACAGATACGCAGTATTTT CASSFSGGYTDTQYF
15 NA TRBD2 TRBJ2-1 TRBV13 TGTGCCAGCAGCTTTAGCACTAGCGGTGGAATTGAGCAGTTCTTC CASSFSTSGGIEQFF
14 NA TRBD2 TRBJ2-1 TRBV5-4 TGTGCCAGCAGCCCTAAAGCGGGAGGAGGGGAGCAGTTCTTC CASSPKAGGGEQFF
15 NA NA TRBJ2-5 TRBV11-2 TGTGCCAGCAGCCCGGGACGGACCTACCAAGAGACCCAGTACTTC CASSPGRTYQETQYF
14 NA NA TRBJ1-2 TRBV7-9 TGTGCCAGCAGGGACGAGAGGGATTCGGGTGGCTACACCTTC CASRDERDSGGYTF
17 NA NA TRBJ2-2 TRBV12-2 TGTGCAAGTCGAACGGGACTAGCGGGGGCCAACACCGGGGAGCTGTTTTTT CASRTGLAGANTGELFF
15 NA NA TRBJ1-5 TRBV28 TGTGCCAGCAGTTCCCTCTTGGGAAACAGCCAGCCCCAGCATTTT CASSSLLGNSQPQHF
13 NA TRBD1 TRBJ1-1 TRBV7-2 TGTGCCAGCAGCCGGGACAGGAACACTGAAGCTTTCTTT CASSRDRNTEAFF
13 once NA TRBJ2-3 TRBV13 TGTGCCAGCAGCCCAGGAGGCCCAGATACGCAGTATTTT CASSPGGPDTQYF
16 NA TRBD2 TRBJ2-5 TRBV7-3 TGTGCCAGCAGCCGGACTAGCGGGGGTCTCCAAGAGACCCAGTACTTC CASSRTSGGLQETQYF
15 NA TRBD2 TRBJ2-1 TRBV5-4 TGTGCCAGCAGCCTGAGCGGGGGGGGGCACAATGAGCAGTTCTTC CASSLSGGGHNEQFF
12 NA NA TRBJ1-5 TRBV29-1 TGCAGCGGCGGGGACGGGTATCAGCCCCAGCATTTT CSGGDGYQPQHF
18 NA TRBD2 TRBJ2-3 TRBV4-3 TGCGCCAGCAGCCAAACGACTAGCGGGAGGCCCTATGCAAATACGCAGTATTTT CASSQTTSGRPYANTQYF
13 NA NA TRBJ2-3 TRBV28 TGTGCCAGCAATATACAGGGTACAGATACGCAGTATTTT CASNIQGTDTQYF
16 NA TRBD2 TRBJ2-5 TRBV4-2 TGTGCCAGCAGCCATTTGCCGGGGACTACCCAAGAGACCCAGTACTTC CASSHLPGTTQETQYF
13 NA NA TRBJ1-2 TRBV5-1 TGCGCCAGCAGCCCCGCGGATAACTATGGCTACACCTTC CASSPADNYGYTF
14 NA NA TRBJ1-1 TRBV28 TGTGCCAGCAGTTTAGGGGATTTGAACACTGAAGCTTTCTTT CASSLGDLNTEAFF
14 NA NA TRBJ2-7 TRBV18 TGTGCCAGCTCACCTGTCAAGGACTCCTACGAGCAGTACTTC CASSPVKDSYEQYF
15 NA NA TRBJ1-1 TRBV9 TGTGCCAGCAGCCCGGAACCATCACCTGGGACTGAAGCTTTCTTT CASSPEPSPGTEAFF
13 NA TRBD1 TRBJ1-2 TRBV9 TGTGCCAGCAGCAAGGGACAGGACTATGGCTACACCTTC CASSKGQDYGYTF
14 NA NA TRBJ1-2 TRBV5-1 TGCGCCAGCAGCTTGGAGCTCGGCAACTATGGCTACACCTTC CASSLELGNYGYTF
12 NA TRBD1 TRBJ1-2 TRBV10-3 TGTGCCATCAGCGTGACAGGGGATGGCTACACCTTC CAISVTGDGYTF
14 NA NA TRBJ2-2 TRBV28 TGTGCCCGCGTCGCAGGGTTATACACCGGGGAGCTGTTTTTT CARVAGLYTGELFF
15 NA TRBD2 TRBJ2-7 TRBV2 TGTGCCAGCAGCAAGGGGACTAGCGGCCTTAGCGAGCAGTACTTC CASSKGTSGLSEQYF
16 NA NA TRBJ1-5 TRBV28 TGTGCCAGCAGTTCGCCGGGCCTATTTCGGAATCAGCCCCAGCATTTT CASSSPGLFRNQPQHF
11 once NA TRBJ2-3 TRBV3-1/TRBV3-2 TGTGCCAGCAGCTCTACAGATACGCAGTATTTT CASSSTDTQYF
12 NA NA TRBJ2-3 TRBV2 TGTGCCAGCAGGGGAAGCACAGATACGCAGTATTTT CASRGSTDTQYF
15 NA TRBD1 TRBJ1-6 TRBV7-6 TGTGCCAGCAGCTTAGAAGGGGGACAGGGAGTTCCCCTCCACTTT CASSLEGGQGVPLHF
13 NA NA TRBJ1-2 TRBV3-1/TRBV3-2 TGTGCCAGCAGCCAGTCAGGGAACTATGGCTACACCTTC CASSQSGNYGYTF
13 NA TRBD1 TRBJ1-2 TRBV19 TGTGCCAGTACCCCCACAGGGGGCTATGGCTACACCTTC CASTPTGGYGYTF
15 NA NA TRBJ1-4 TRBV7-9 TGTGCCAGCAGCTTAGGAACAGGGAGGGATGAAAAACTGTTTTTT CASSLGTGRDEKLFF
14 NA TRBD2 TRBJ2-1 TRBV6-2/TRBV6-3 TGTGCCAGCAGTTACGATAGCGGGAGTGACGAGCAGTTCTTC CASSYDSGSDEQFF
14 NA TRBD1 TRBJ1-3 TRBV5-5 TGTGCCAGCAGCGGGACAGCCTCTGGAAACACCATATATTTT CASSGTASGNTIYF
13 NA NA TRBJ2-7 TRBV20-1 TGCAGTGCTAGTACCAGCCGCAGGAACGAGCAGTACTTC CSASTSRRNEQYF
15 NA NA TRBJ1-1 TRBV5-4 TGTGCCAGCAGCTTAGGGCAGCAAGCGTTCAGTGAAGCTTTCTTT CASSLGQQAFSEAFF
14 NA NA TRBJ1-6 TRBV9 TGTGCCAGCAGCGGGCCAGGAGGGAATTCACCCCTCCACTTT CASSGPGGNSPLHF
15 NA NA TRBJ2-5 TRBV5-1 TGCGCCAGCAGCTTAGGAGGGGGAACCGCCGAGACCCAGTACTTC CASSLGGGTAETQYF
13 NA TRBD1 TRBJ2-2 TRBV2 TGTGCCAGTAACAGGGGGCCAACCGGGGAGCTGTTTTTT CASNRGPTGELFF